The clone carrying this TCR beta chain has just one count. Its specificity is not known. The data were taken from a study of T cell responses to AZD1222 COVID-19 vaccine. Profiling relied on immunoSEQ multiplex PCR, and the TCRdb table lists in-frame clones only, not all of them. The sample holds about 150,000 clones, around 92% seen once. Recipients boosted at about 4 weeks or about 12 weeks are pooled. Study-level findings and limits: A reported finding is that nearly half of spike-specific TCRs target unmutated variant regions. The breadth and depth of Spike-specific TCRs increased once two AZD1222 doses had been given. Donors, mostly white British, included more females; clonal diversity was possibly underestimated.

Germline values: CDR1 SSHAT, CDR2 FNYEAQ (reference sequence). J lost 2 bases, V lost 5 bases, and 9 bases had no gene match. This CDR3 is 16 amino acids long. Sequenced material: peripheral blood, taken 28 days after the second AZD1222 dose. The source of this sequence is an adult who received the AZD1222 COVID-19 vaccine. The chain has TRBV7-7 and TRBJ2-5, with 9 bases matching TRBD1. The CDR3 nucleotides are TGTGCCAGCAGCCTATCCCCGGGACAGGGTCAAGAGACCCAGTACTTC. Its translation: CASSLSPGQGQETQYF.